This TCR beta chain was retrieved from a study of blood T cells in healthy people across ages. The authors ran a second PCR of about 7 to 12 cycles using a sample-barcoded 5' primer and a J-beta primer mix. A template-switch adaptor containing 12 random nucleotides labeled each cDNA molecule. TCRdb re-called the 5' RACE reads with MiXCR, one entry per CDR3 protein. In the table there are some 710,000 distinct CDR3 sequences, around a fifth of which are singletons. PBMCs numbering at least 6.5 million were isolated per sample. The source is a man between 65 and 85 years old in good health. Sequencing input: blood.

CDR3 bases: TGTGCCAGCAGCACCCGCTATGGCTACACCTTC. Encoded protein: CASSTRYGYTF. The V and J genes are TRBV25-1 and TRBJ1-2; D is unclear. The CDR3 is 11 residues long. Germline loops: CDR1 MGHDK, CDR2 SYGVNS. The germline V and J ends were trimmed by 6 bases and 4 bases, with 6 bases remaining between them.